This T cell receptor beta chain was documented in a study of Graves' ophthalmopathy and Graves' hyperthyroidism. The TCR beta CDR3 regions underwent amplification from RNA transcripts. Second-round multiplex PCR came after first-round RT-PCR with HTBI primers. TCRdb reprocessed the multiplex PCR reads via MiXCR and lists one record per CDR3 protein. Of 150,000 to 200,000 distinct CDR3 sequences listed, 35% to 45% are singletons. General study points: A 13-signature model separated ophthalmopathy from stable hyperthyroidism, reaching around 88% sensitivity and around 81% specificity cross-validated.

This clonotype was detected ten times or more. What it recognizes is unknown. Presentation of ophthalmopathy in the donors involved moderate-to-severe activity, CAS ≥3, NOSPECS ≥4 and a duration under 3 months. The sequenced sample consisted of peripheral blood. The TCR was taken from a young man with Graves' ophthalmopathy.

The CDR3 DNA reads as TGCAGTGGGGGCAGCGGGAACTACGAGCAGTACTTC. Translating it yields CSGGSGNYEQYF. The gene calls are TRBV20-1 and TRBJ2-7, with 7 bases identical to TRBD2. The CDR3 length is 12 residues. Per the germline V gene, CDR1 is DFQATT and CDR2 is SNEGSKA (reference sequence). V was pared by 7 bases and J by 3 bases, with 6 bases of the junction left unmatched.